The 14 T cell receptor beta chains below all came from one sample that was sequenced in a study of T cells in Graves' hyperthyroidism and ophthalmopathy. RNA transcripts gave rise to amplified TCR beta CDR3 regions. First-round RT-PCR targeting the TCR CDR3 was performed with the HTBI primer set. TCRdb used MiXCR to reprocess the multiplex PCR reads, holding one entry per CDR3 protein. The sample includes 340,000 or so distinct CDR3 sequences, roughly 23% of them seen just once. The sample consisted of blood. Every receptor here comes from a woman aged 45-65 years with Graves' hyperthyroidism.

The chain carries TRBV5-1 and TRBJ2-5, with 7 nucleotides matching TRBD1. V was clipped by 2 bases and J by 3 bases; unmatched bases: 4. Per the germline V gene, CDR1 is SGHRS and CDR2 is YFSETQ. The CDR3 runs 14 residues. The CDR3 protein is CASSFGTAEETQYF. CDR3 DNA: TGCGCCAGCAGCTTCGGGACAGCTGAAGAGACCCAGTACTTC.

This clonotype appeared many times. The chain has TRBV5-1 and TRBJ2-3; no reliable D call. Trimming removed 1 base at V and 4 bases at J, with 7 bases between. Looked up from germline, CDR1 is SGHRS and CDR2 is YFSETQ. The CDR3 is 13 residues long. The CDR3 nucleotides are TGCGCCAGCAGCTTGAACTTGGCAGATACGCAGTATTTT. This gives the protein CASSLNLADTQYF.

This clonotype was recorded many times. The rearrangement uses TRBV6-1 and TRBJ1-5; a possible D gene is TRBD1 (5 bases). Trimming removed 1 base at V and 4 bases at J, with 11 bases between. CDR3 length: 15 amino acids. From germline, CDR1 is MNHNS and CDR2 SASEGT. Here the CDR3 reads CASSEVGTWNQPQHF. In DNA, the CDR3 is TGTGCCAGCAGTGAAGTTGGGACGTGGAATCAGCCCCAGCATTTT.

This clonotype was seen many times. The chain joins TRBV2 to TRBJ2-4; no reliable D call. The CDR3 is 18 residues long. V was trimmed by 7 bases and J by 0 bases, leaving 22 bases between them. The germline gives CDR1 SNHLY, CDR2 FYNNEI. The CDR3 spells CASKRYSDPTKAKNIQYF. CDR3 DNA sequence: TGTGCCAGCAAAAGATACAGCGACCCGACAAAAGCCAAAAACATTCAGTACTTC.

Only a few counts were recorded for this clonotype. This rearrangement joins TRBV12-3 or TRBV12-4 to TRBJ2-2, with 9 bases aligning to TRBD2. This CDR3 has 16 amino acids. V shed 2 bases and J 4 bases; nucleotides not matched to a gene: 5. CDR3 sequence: CASSLRGGGATGELFF. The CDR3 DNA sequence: TGTGCCAGCAGTTTACGGGGCGGGGGGGCCACCGGGGAGCTGTTTTTT.

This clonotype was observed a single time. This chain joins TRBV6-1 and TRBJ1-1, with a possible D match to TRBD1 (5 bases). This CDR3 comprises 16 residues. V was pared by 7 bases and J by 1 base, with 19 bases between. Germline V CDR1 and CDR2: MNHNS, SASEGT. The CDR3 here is CASNYYTEGPNTEAFF. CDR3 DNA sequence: TGTGCCAGCAACTATTACACGGAGGGGCCGAACACTGAAGCTTTCTTT.

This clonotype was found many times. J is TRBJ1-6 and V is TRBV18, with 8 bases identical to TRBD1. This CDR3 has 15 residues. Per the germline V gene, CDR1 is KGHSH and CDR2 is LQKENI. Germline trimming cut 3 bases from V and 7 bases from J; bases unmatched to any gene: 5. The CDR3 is CASSPGQGGNSPLHF. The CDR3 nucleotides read TGTGCCAGCTCACCCGGACAGGGAGGGAATTCACCCCTCCACTTT.

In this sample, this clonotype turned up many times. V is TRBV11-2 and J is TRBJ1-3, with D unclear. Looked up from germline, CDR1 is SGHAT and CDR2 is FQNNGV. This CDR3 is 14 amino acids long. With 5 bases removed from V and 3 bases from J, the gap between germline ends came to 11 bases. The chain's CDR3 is CASSLGISGNTIYF. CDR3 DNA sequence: TGTGCCAGCAGCCTAGGGATAAGTGGAAACACCATATATTTT.

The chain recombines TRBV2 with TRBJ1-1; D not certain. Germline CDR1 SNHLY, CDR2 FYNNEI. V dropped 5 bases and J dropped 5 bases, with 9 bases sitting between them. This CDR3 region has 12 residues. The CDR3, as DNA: TGTGCCAGCAGTTTTAGTGGAACTGAAGCTTTCTTT. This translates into CASSFSGTEAFF.

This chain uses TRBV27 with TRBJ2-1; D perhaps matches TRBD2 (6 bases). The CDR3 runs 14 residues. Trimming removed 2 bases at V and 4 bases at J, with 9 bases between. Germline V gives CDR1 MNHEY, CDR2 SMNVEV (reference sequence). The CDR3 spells CASSLLGLYNEQFF. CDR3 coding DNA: TGTGCCAGCAGTTTACTGGGACTTTACAATGAGCAGTTCTTC.

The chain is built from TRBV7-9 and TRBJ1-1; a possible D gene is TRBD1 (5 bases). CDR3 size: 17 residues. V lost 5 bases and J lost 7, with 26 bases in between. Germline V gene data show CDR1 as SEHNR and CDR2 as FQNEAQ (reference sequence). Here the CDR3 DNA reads TGTGCCAGCAGCCCCTCCGTGGGGCGTCCTCGGATGGGTGAAGCTTTCTTT. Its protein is CASSPSVGRPRMGEAFF.

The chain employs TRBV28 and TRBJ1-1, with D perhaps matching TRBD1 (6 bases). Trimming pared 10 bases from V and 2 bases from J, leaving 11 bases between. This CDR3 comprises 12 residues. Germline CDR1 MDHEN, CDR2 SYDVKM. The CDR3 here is CATETGNTEAFF. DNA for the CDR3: TGTGCCACCGAGACAGGCAACACTGAAGCTTTCTTT.

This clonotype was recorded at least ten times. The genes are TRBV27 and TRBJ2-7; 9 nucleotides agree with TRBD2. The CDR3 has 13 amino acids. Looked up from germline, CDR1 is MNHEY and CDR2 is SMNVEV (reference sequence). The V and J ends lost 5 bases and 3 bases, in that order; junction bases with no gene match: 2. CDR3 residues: CASSPTSGYEQYF. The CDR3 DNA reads TGTGCCAGCAGTCCGACTAGCGGCTACGAGCAGTACTTC.

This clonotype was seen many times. The CDR3 nucleotides read TGTGCCAGCAGTTCAGGGCCTCGTAGGGGGCATCGTCAAGAGACCCAGTACTTC. It codes for CASSSGPRRGHRQETQYF. The chain joins TRBV28 to TRBJ2-5; 7 bases are a match to TRBD1. The CDR3 contains 18 residues. The germline V gene encodes CDR1 MDHEN and CDR2 SYDVKM. The trim removed 4 bases at V and 2 bases at J, leaving 16 bases unmatched.